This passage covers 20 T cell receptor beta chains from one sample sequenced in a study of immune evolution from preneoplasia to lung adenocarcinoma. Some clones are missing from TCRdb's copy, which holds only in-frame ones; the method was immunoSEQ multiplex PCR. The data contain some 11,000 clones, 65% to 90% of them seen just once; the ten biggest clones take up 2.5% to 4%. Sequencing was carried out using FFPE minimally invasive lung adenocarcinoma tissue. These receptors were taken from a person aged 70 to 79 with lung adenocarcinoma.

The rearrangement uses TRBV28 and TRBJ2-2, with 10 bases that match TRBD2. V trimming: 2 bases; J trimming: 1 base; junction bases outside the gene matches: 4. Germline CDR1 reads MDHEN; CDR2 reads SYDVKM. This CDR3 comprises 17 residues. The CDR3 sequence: CASSLPSGGQNTGELFF. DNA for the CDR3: TGTGCCAGCAGTTTACCTAGCGGGGGCCAGAACACCGGGGAGCTGTTTTTT. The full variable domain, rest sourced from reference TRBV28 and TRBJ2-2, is DVKVTQSSRYLVKRTGEKVFLECVQDMDHENMFWYRQDPGLGLRLIYFSYDVKMKEKGDIPEGYSVSREKKERFSLILESASTNQTSMYLCASSLPSGGQNTGELFFGEGSRLTVL.

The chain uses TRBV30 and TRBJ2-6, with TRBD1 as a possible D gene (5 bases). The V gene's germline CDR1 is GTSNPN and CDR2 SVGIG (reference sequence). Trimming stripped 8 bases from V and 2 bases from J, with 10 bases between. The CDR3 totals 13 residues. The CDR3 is CAGTGAGANVLTF. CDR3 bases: TGTGCCGGAACAGGTGCTGGGGCCAACGTCCTGACTTTC.

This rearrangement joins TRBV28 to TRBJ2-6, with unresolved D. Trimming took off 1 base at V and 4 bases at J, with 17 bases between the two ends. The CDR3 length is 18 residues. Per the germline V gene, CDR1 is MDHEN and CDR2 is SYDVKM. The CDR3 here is CASSLYPGTSAGANVLTF. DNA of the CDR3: TGTGCCAGCAGTTTATACCCAGGTACCTCGGCCGGGGCCAACGTCCTGACTTTC.

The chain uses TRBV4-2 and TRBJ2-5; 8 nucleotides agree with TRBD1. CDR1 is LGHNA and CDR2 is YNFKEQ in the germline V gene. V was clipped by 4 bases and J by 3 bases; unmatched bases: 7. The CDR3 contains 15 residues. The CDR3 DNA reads TGTGCCAGCAGCCTACAACAGGGGGAAGAAGAGACCCAGTACTTC. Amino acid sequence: CASSLQQGEEETQYF.

For the CDR3, the DNA is TGTGCCAGCAGTCAACTTGCGGGGGGAAGAACCGGGGAGCTGTTTTTT. Translated, it gives CASSQLAGGRTGELFF. V gene TRBV6-4 combines with J gene TRBJ2-2; 8 nucleotides align to TRBD2. The CDR3 consists of 16 residues. The germline CDR1 and CDR2 sequences are MRHNA and SNTAGT. The V segment lost 5 bases and the J segment 5 bases; nucleotides outside the gene matches: 10.

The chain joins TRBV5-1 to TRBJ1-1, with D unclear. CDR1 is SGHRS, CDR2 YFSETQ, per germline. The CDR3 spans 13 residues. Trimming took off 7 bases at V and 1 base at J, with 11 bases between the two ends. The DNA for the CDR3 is TGCGCCAGCGGCCGCAGCCAGAACACTGAAGCTTTCTTT. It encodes CASGRSQNTEAFF.

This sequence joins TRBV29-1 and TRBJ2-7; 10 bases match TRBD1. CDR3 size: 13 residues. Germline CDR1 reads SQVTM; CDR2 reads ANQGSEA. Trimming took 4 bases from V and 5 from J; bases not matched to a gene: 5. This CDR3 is CSVVGQGGDEQYF. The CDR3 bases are TGCAGCGTTGTCGGACAGGGGGGAGACGAGCAGTACTTC.

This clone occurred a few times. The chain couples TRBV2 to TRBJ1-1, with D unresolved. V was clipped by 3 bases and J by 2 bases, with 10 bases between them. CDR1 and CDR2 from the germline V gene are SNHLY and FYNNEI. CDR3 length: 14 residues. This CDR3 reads CASSDLNGNTEAFF. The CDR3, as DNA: TGTGCCAGCAGTGATCTCAACGGTAACACTGAAGCTTTCTTT. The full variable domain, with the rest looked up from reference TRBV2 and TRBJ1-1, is EPEVTQTPSHQVTQMGQEVILRCVPISNHLYFYWYRQILGQKVEFLVSFYNNEISEKSEIFDDQFSVERPDGSNFTLKIRSTKLEDSAMYFCASSDLNGNTEAFFGQGTRLTVV.

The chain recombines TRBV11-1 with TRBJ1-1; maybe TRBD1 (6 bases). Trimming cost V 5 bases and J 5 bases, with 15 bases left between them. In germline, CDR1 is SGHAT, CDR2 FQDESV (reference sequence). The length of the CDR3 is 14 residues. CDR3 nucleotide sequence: TGTGCCAGCAGCCTTACGCAAGGGGGGACTGAAGCTTTCTTT. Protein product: CASSLTQGGTEAFF.

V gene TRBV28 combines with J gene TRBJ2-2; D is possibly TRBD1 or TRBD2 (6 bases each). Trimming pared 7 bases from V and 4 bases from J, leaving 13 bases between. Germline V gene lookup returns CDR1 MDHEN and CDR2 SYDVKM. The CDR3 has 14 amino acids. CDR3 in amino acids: CASTIGGSTGELFF. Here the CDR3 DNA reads TGTGCCAGCACCATAGGGGGGAGCACCGGGGAGCTGTTTTTT.

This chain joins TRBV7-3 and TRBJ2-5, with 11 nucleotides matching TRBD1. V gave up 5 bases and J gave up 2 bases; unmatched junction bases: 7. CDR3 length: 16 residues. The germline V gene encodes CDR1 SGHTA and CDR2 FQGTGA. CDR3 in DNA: TGTGCCAGCAGCCCATACGGGACAGGGGGGCAAGAGACCCAGTACTTC. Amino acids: CASSPYGTGGQETQYF. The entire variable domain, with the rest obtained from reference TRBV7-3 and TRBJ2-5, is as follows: GAGVSQTPSNKVTEKGKYVELRCDPISGHTALYWYRQSLGQGPEFLIYFQGTGAADDSGLPNDRFFAVRPEGSVSTLKIQRTERGDSAVYLCASSPYGTGGQETQYFGPGTRLLVL.

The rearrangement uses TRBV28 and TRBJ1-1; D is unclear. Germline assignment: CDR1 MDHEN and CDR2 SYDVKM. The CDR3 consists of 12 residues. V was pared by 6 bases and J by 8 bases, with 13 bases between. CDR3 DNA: TGTGCCAGCAGCCTCACCAGGTCCGAAGCTTTCTTT. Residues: CASSLTRSEAFF.

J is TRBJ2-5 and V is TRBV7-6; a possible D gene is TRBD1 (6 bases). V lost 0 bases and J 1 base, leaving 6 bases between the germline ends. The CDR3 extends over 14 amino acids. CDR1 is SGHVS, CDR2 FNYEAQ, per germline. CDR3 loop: CASSLAGAQETQYF. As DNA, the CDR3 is TGTGCCAGCAGCTTAGCGGGGGCCCAAGAGACCCAGTACTTC.

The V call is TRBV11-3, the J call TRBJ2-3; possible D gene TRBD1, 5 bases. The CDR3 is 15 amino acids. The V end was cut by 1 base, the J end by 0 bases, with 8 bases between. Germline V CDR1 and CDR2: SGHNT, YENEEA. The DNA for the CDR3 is TGTGCCAGCAGCTTAGGACAGTCTAGCACAGATACGCAGTATTTT. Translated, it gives CASSLGQSSTDTQYF.

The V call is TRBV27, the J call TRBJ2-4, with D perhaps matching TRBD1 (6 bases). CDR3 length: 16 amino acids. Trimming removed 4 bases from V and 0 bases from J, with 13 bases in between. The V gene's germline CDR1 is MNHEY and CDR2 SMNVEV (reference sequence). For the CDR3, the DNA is TGTGCCAGCAGTTCCGGGACACCACTAGCCAAAAACATTCAGTACTTC. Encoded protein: CASSSGTPLAKNIQYF.

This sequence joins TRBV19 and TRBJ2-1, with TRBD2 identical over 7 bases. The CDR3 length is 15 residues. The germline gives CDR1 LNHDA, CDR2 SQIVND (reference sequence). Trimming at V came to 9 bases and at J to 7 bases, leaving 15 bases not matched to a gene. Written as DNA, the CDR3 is TGTGCCAGCCGGACTAGAGATGGTCCCGGTAATGAGCAGTTCTTC. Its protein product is CASRTRDGPGNEQFF.

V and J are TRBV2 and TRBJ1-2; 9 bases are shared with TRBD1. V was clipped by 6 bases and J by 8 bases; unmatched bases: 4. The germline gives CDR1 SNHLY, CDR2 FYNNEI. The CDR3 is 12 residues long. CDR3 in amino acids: CASRQGARGYTF. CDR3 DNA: TGTGCCAGCAGACAGGGGGCGCGAGGCTACACCTTC.

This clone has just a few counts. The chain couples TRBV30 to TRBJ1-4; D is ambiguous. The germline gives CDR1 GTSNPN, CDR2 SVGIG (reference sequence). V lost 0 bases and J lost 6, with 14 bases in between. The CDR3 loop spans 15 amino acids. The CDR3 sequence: CAWSVWTGMDEKLFF. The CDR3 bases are TGTGCCTGGAGTGTTTGGACGGGTATGGATGAAAAACTGTTTTTT.

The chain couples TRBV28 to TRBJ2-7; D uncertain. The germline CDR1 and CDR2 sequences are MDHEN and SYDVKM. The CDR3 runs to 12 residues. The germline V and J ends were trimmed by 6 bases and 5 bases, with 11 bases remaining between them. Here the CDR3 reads CASSDTADEQYF. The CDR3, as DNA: TGTGCCAGCAGCGATACCGCGGACGAGCAGTACTTC.

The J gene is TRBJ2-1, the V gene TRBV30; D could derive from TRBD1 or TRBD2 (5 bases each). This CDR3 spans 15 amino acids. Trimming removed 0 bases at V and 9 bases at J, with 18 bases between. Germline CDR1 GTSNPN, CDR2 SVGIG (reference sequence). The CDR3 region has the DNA TGTGCCTGGAGTGTACGGGGTTACAAGGGGAGTGAGCAGTTCTTC. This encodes CAWSVRGYKGSEQFF. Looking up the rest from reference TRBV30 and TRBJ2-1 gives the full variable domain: SQTIHQWPATLVQPVGSPLSLECTVEGTSNPNLYWYRQAAGRGLQLLFYSVGIGQISSEVPQNLSASRPQDRQFILSSKKLLLSDSGFYLCAWSVRGYKGSEQFFGPGTRLTVL.